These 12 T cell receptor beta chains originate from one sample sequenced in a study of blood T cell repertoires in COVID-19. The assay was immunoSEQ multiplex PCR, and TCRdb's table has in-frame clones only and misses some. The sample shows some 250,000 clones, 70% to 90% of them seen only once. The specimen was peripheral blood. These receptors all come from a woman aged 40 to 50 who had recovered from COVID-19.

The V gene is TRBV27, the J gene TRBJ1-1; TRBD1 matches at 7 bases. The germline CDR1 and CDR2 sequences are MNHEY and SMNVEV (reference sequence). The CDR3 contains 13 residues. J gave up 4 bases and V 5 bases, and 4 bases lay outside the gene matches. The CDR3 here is CASSIDRATEAFF. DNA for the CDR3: TGTGCCAGCAGTATCGACAGGGCCACTGAAGCTTTCTTT.

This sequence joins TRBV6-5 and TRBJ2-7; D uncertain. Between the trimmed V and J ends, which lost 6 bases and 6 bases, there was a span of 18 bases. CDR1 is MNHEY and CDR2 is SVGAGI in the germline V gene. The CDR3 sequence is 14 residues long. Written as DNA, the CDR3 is TGTGCCAGCAGCCCCTATTCTAACGCGGCCGAGCAGTACTTC. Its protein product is CASSPYSNAAEQYF.

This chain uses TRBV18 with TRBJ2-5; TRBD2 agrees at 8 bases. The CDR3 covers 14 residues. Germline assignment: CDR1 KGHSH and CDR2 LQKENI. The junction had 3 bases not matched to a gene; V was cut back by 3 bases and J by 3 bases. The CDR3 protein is CASSPLAGKETQYF. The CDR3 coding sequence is TGTGCCAGCTCACCGCTAGCGGGCAAAGAGACCCAGTACTTC.

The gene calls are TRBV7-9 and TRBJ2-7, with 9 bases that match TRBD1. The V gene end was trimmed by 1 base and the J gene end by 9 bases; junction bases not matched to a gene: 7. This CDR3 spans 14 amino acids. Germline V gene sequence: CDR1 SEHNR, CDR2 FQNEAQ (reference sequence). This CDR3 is CASSLVEGTGWQYF. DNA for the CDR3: TGTGCCAGCAGCTTAGTAGAGGGGACAGGGTGGCAGTACTTC.

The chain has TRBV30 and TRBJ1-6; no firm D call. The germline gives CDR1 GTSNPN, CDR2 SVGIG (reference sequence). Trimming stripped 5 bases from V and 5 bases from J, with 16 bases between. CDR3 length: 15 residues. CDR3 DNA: TGTGCCTGGGAACTCTCTAGGATTAATAATTCACCCCTCCACTTT. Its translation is CAWELSRINNSPLHF.

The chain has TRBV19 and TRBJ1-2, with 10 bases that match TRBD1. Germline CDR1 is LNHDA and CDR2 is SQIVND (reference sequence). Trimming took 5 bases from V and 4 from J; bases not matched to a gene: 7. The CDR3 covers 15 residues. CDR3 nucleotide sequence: TGTGCCAGTAGTCCTGGGGGACAGGGGCCCTATGGCTACACCTTC. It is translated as CASSPGGQGPYGYTF.

CDR3 sequence: CASSYSGLAGPGGAAQYF. For the CDR3, the DNA is TGTGCCAGCAGTTACTCGGGGCTAGCGGGACCCGGTGGGGCGGCCCAGTACTTC. The rearrangement joins TRBV6-2 or TRBV6-3 to TRBJ2-5; 9 bases align to TRBD2. The CDR3 extends over 18 amino acids. Germline-derived CDR1 and CDR2 are MNHEY and SVGEGT. The V and J ends lost 0 bases and 9 bases, in that order; junction bases with no gene match: 17.

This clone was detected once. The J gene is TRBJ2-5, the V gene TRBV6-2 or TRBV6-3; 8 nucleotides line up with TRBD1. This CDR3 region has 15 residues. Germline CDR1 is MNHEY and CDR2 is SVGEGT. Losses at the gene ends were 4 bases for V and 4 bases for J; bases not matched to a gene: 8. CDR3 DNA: TGTGCCAGCAGTTCCGCGGGACAGGTAATAGAGACCCAGTACTTC. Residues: CASSSAGQVIETQYF.

CDR3 in DNA: TGTGCCAGCAGCCCCGGACAGGGGGGCACCTACGAGCAGTACTTC. It encodes CASSPGQGGTYEQYF. The chain employs TRBV6-5 and TRBJ2-7; 10 nucleotides line up with TRBD1. Germline V gene sequence: CDR1 MNHEY, CDR2 SVGAGI. The CDR3 spans 15 residues. The J segment lost 2 bases and the V segment lost 6 bases, leaving 7 bases of the junction unmatched.

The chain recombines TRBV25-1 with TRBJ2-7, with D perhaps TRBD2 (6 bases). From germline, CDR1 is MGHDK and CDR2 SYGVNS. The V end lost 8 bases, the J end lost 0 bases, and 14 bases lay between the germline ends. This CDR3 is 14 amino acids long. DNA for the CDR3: TGTGCCAGCCGGAGGGGTTCCAGCTCCTACGAGCAGTACTTC. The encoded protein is CASRRGSSSYEQYF.

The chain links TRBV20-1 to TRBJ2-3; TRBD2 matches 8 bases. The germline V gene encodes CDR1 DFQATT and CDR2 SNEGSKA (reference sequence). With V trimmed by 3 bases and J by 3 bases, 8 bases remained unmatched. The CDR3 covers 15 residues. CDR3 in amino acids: CSASDSGGSTDTQYF. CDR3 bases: TGCAGTGCTAGTGATTCGGGAGGGAGTACAGATACGCAGTATTTT.

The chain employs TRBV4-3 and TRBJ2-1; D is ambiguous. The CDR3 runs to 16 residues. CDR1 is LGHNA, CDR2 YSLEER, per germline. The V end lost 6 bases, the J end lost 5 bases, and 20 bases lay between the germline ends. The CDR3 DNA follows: TGCGCCAGCAGGGGTAGCTGGAGTAAAAGACACAATGAGCAGTTCTTC. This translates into CASRGSWSKRHNEQFF.